The sequence of this TCR beta chain was determined in a study of metastatic and nonmetastatic thyroid tumors. About the study: Repertoires from blood and tumor or nodule tissue of malignant and benign thyroid patients were compared.

The study's findings and limits: Versus benign nodules, malignant thyroid tumors reportedly had significantly higher TCR beta diversity, in blood and tumor.

This clone was detected only a few times. Its antigen is unidentified. How the authors handled the data: Variation in CDR3 across clinicopathological groups served as the basis for constructing a distant-metastasis classifier in papillary thyroid cancer. Via MiXCR, TCRdb re-called the PCR reads. These V and J calls originate from TCRdb's pipeline instead of the authors' own analysis. Among tens of thousands of clones listed, under 30% were seen once. V lost 1 base, J lost 7 bases, and 11 bases lay in between. The CDR3 is made up of 13 amino acids. From germline, CDR1 is SGHTA and CDR2 FQGNSA. Among the patients, none had received any treatment before thyroid surgery.

The TCR comes from a male donor with papillary thyroid cancer or a benign thyroid nodule (not recorded which). Some clones in this sample may be carry-over from other donors' samples. The sample consisted of blood. The chain employs TRBV7-2 and TRBJ2-7; no reliable D call. CDR3 sequence: CASSLEGSGEQYF. CDR3 in DNA: TGTGCCAGCAGCTTAGAAGGCTCTGGGGAGCAGTACTTC.